The following is a T cell receptor beta chain sequence with its context. The target antigen is unknown. The same CDR3 arises from other DNA sequences in this sample as well. This sample is part of a study of long-term antiretroviral therapy in people with HIV. Overall study results and limits: Clones expanded before ART dominated the repertoire at all time points.

The CDR3 is made up of 11 amino acids. The V end was cut by 3 bases, the J end by 1 base, with 1 base between. Germline-derived CDR1 and CDR2 are SGHNT and YYREEE (reference sequence). Researchers report immunoSEQ v3.0 was run at survey level. Here immunoSEQ multiplex PCR was the method, and the copy in TCRdb shows in-frame clones only, minus some. The sample has 23,000 or so clones, more than 65% seen once. The chain employs TRBV5-4 and TRBJ2-5; unclear D gene. The clonotype comes from a man aged 18 to 29 with HIV. The material was unsorted PBMCs, obtained 0.1 years before starting antiretroviral therapy. CDR3 nucleotide sequence: TGTGCCAGCAGCTCCCAAGAGACCCAGTACTTC. Encoded protein: CASSSQETQYF.